This TCR beta chain was sequenced during a study of blood T cell repertoires in COVID-19. Living in 24 US areas, the participants were between roughly 18 and 90 years of age. The junction had 4 bases not matched to a gene; V was cut back by 5 bases and J by 4 bases. Germline V gene sequence: CDR1 PRHDT, CDR2 FYEKMQ (reference sequence). The CDR3 is 14 amino acids. TCRdb's table, derived via immunoSEQ multiplex PCR, lists solely in-frame clones and lacks some. The sample includes roughly 450,000 clones, roughly 88% of them seen just once. This chain links TRBV13 with TRBJ1-2, with 10 bases matching TRBD1. Source material: PBMCs or T cells enriched from blood (not recorded which). The sequence was collected from a man between 18 and 35 years old who had recovered from COVID-19. Here the CDR3 DNA reads TGTGCCAGCAGCCTGACAGGGGGCCCCTATGGCTACACCTTC. As protein: CASSLTGGPYGYTF. The full variable domain, rest sourced from reference TRBV13 and TRBJ1-2, is AAGVIQSPRHLIKEKRETATLKCYPIPRHDTVYWYQQGPGQDPQFLISFYEKMQSDKGSIPDRFSAQQFSDYHSELNMSSLELGDSALYFCASSLTGGPYGYTFGSGTRLTVV.